This entry lists 3 T cell receptor beta chains sequenced from one sample in a study of regulatory T cells in long-lasting Graves disease. Sample time point: persistent/refractory GD, antithyroid drugs over 5 years with positive TRAb. With RNA extracted from PBMCs as input, the TCR library was made. For TCR beta, libraries came from iRepertoire HTBI primers and Arm-PCR of CDR3 regions. Via MiXCR, TCRdb re-called the multiplex PCR reads, giving one row per CDR3 protein. The profile covers about 400,000 distinct CDR3 sequences, with less than 25% appearing a single time and less than 25% taken by the ten largest. Sequenced here: peripheral blood mononuclear cells (PBMCs), sampled when the disease was refractory, from a patient treated with antithyroid drugs. The origin of the receptors is a female donor with Graves disease.

The J gene is TRBJ1-2, the V gene TRBV19; 9 nucleotides align to TRBD1. The junction had 9 bases not matched to a gene; V was cut back by 3 bases and J by 4 bases. This CDR3 has 16 amino acids. CDR1 is LNHDA, CDR2 SQIVND, per germline (reference sequence). The CDR3 bases are TGTGCCAGTAGTATCCCCTCGGGACAGGGCGGCTATGGCTACACCTTC. Translation: CASSIPSGQGGYGYTF. The variable domain in full, with the rest retrieved from reference TRBV19 and TRBJ1-2, is DGGITQSPKYLFRKEGQNVTLSCEQNLNHDAMYWYRQDPGQGLRLIYYSQIVNDFQKGDIAEGYSVSREKKESFPLTVTSAQKNPTAFYLCASSIPSGQGGYGYTFGSGTRLTVV.

There are a few counts of this clonotype. The CDR3 DNA follows: TGCAGTGCTAGACGTTATAGCAATCAGCCCCAGCATTTT. It specifies CSARRYSNQPQHF. This chain links TRBV20-1 with TRBJ1-5; no clear D. V lost 2 bases to trimming and J lost 0 bases, with 5 bases between them. Germline CDR1 DFQATT, CDR2 SNEGSKA (reference sequence). The CDR3 is 13 amino acids.

This clonotype appeared many times. The chain employs TRBV27 and TRBJ2-7; weak D call: TRBD2 (5 bases). V lost 4 bases and J lost 3, with 19 bases in between. This CDR3 has 16 residues. Germline CDR1 is MNHEY and CDR2 is SMNVEV (reference sequence). CDR3 in amino acids: CASSSRVIGGFYEQYF. The DNA for the CDR3 is TGTGCCAGCAGTTCACGGGTCATCGGAGGCTTCTACGAGCAGTACTTC.